This TCR beta chain was obtained from a study of T cells in Graves' hyperthyroidism and ophthalmopathy. Background on the study: Blood was drawn when the patient was first diagnosed and still untreated. The study's findings and limits: Also found in blood were most expanded thyroid clonotypes above 0.001.

This clonotype was observed at least ten times. Its target is not known. Germline-derived CDR1 and CDR2 are SNHLY and FYNNEI. V gave up 2 bases and J gave up 0 bases, with 13 bases separating them. The CDR3 runs to 17 residues. Graves' hyperthyroidism showing no ophthalmopathy progression within 18 months was considered stable. Patients aged 18 to 65 had newly diagnosed hyperthyroidism lasting under 2 months. It was RNA transcripts that yielded the amplified TCR beta CDR3 regions. HTBI primers were employed in a first-round RT-PCR of the TCR CDR3. TCRdb processed the multiplex PCR reads anew with MiXCR; each CDR3 protein has one entry. The data contain under 800,000 distinct CDR3 sequences, 13% to 15% of them singletons.

The material sequenced was blood. This TCR was recovered from a woman under 30 with Graves' hyperthyroidism. This chain uses TRBV2 with TRBJ1-4; D uncertain. The CDR3 bases are TGTGCCAGCAGTGAACAAGCGTCCATGGCAACTAATGAAAAACTGTTTTTT. Translating it yields CASSEQASMATNEKLFF.